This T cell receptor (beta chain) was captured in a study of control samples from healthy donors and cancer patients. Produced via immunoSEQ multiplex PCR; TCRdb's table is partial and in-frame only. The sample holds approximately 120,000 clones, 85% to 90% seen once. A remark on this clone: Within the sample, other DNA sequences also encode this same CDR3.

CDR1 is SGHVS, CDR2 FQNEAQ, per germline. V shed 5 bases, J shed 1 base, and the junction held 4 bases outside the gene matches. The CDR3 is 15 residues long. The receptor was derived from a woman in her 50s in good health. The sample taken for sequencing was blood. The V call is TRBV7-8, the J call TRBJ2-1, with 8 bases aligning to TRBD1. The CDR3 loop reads CASSLDRGSYNEQFF. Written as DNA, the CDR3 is TGTGCCAGCAGCCTCGACAGGGGTTCCTACAATGAGCAGTTCTTC.